The 7 T cell receptor beta chains listed next were all sequenced from one sample in a study of T-cell memory formation after mild COVID-19 (dated by TCRdb to the early 2020s). The library came from 5' RACE. The instrument given in TCRdb is Illumina NovaSeq 6000. Through fastp at Q25 and MiXCR, TCRdb rebuilt clones from the public reads, retaining in-frame beta chains. CDR3 protein duplicates are merged, each entry listing the most common genes and DNA. The sample contains some 82,000 distinct CDR3 sequences, more than 10% of them found a single time. 41% of the sample is held by the ten biggest clonotypes. The sequenced sample was PBMCs or a T cell subset sorted from them (not recorded which). The origin of the receptors is a man between 18 and 29 years old who had mild COVID-19 (a few samples of this study predate the infection). The sample titles of this study are shuffled in the database, so cell type and time point are left out; the donor was told from shared clones.

This clonotype was seen a handful of times. The V call is TRBV6-6, the J call TRBJ2-7; the D call may be TRBD1 or TRBD2 (5 bases each). The CDR3 sequence is 16 residues long. Germline CDR1 and CDR2: MNHNY and SVGAGI (reference sequence). The V end lost 0 bases, the J end lost 4 bases, and 16 bases lay between the germline ends. CDR3 bases: TGTGCCAGCAGTTACTCGGCAGGAGGCAGGGAGTACGAGCAGTACGTC. Amino acid sequence: CASSYSAGGREYEQYV.

A remark on this clonotype: A junction end diverges from the germline sequence, so it may reflect a read error. This sequence joins TRBV5-1 and TRBJ2-7; 10 positions match TRBD1. CDR3 size: 13 residues. Per the germline V gene, CDR1 is SGHRS and CDR2 is YFSETQ. CDR3 amino acids: CASSPGTGDEHYF. DNA of the CDR3: TGCGCCAGCAGCCCCGGGACAGGGGACGAGCACTACTTC.

There are a few counts of this clonotype. This chain links TRBV11-2 with TRBJ2-5, with TRBD1 matching over 7 bases. The germline V gene has CDR1 SGHAT and CDR2 FQNNGV. This CDR3 contains 15 residues. Trimming at V came to 6 bases and at J to 7 bases, leaving 14 bases not matched to a gene. In nucleotides, the CDR3 is TGTGCCAGCAGAAATCCCGGGACAGATCCTGTGACCCAGTACTTC. Protein product: CASRNPGTDPVTQYF.

This clonotype was observed many times. This sequence joins TRBV12-3 or TRBV12-4 and TRBJ2-3; D call uncertain. Trimming removed 5 bases at V and 3 bases at J, with 6 bases between. The CDR3 has 12 residues. The CDR3 DNA reads TGTGCCAGCAGTCGAAGTACAGATACGCAGTATTTT. This sequence encodes CASSRSTDTQYF.

This clonotype was found a few times. This CDR3 reads CASSYGSYEQYV. For the CDR3, the DNA is TGTGCCAGCAGTTACGGGTCCTACGAGCAGTACGTC. The V and J genes are TRBV12-3 or TRBV12-4 and TRBJ2-7; D is unclear. Trimming took 4 bases from V and 1 from J, leaving 5 bases between them. This CDR3 spans 12 amino acids.

The chain couples TRBV29-1 to TRBJ2-7; 7 bases map to TRBD1. Germline CDR1 and CDR2: SQVTM and ANQGSEA. J was trimmed by 6 bases and V by 7 bases; bases with no gene match: 12. This CDR3 spans 13 amino acids. CDR3 region: CSASQGTIAEQYF. CDR3 sequence (DNA): TGCAGCGCTTCACAGGGGACCATCGCCGAGCAGTACTTC.

This clonotype has just a few counts. The rearrangement links TRBV27 to TRBJ1-5, with no clear D. CDR1 and CDR2 from the germline V gene are MNHEY and SMNVEV (reference sequence). Deletions cut 0 bases from V and 3 bases from J, with 12 bases between. The CDR3 is 16 residues long. The CDR3 DNA is TGTGCCAGCAGTTTATCCGGTGGGCTGAACAATCAGCCCCAGCATTTT. Amino acid sequence: CASSLSGGLNNQPQHF.